One sample yielded the 29 T cell receptor beta chains listed below, sequenced in a study of CD8 T cells in ankylosing spondylitis. TCRdb reprocessed the 5' RACE reads via MiXCR and lists one record per CDR3 protein. The sample lists roughly 42,000 distinct CDR3 sequences, 2.7% seen once, with approximately 4.5% in the top ten. The sample comprised blood, either unsorted or a sorted T cell fraction (not recorded which). The receptor source for this set is a male donor with ankylosing spondylitis or in good health (not recorded which).

This clonotype was observed many times. The rearrangement joins TRBV9 to TRBJ2-7; 8 nucleotides line up with TRBD1. V trimming: 4 bases; J trimming: 2 bases; junction bases outside the gene matches: 5. This CDR3 is 14 amino acids long. In germline, CDR1 is SGDLS, CDR2 YYNGEE. The CDR3 spells CASSSDREAYEQYF. As DNA, the CDR3 is TGTGCCAGCAGCTCGGACAGGGAAGCCTACGAGCAGTACTTC.

This clonotype was observed at least ten times. The chain uses TRBV9 and TRBJ2-2; possibly TRBD2 for D (6 bases). Germline V lookup: CDR1 SGDLS, CDR2 YYNGEE. There are 18 residues in the CDR3. Trimming took 0 bases from V and 4 from J, leaving 19 bases between them. The CDR3 DNA reads as TGTGCCAGCAGCGTAGCTACGGGGGTTCTGGGGCTCACCGGGGAGCTGTTTTTT. Protein product: CASSVATGVLGLTGELFF. Drawing the rest from reference TRBV9 and TRBJ2-2, the complete variable domain is DSGVTQTPKHLITATGQRVTLRCSPRSGDLSVYWYQQSLDQGLQFLIQYYNGEERAKGNILERFSAQQFPDLHSELNLSSLELGDSALYFCASSVATGVLGLTGELFFGEGSRLTVL.

This clonotype was detected ten times or more. The rearrangement links TRBV9 to TRBJ2-3; the D gene is possibly TRBD2 (6 bases). Trimming left V 4 bases short and J 8 bases short, with 14 bases between. Germline V gives CDR1 SGDLS, CDR2 YYNGEE. This CDR3 has 13 residues. CDR3 bases: TGTGCCAGCAGCCCCGGCTCGGGGGTTACGCAGTATTTT. Residues: CASSPGSGVTQYF.

This clonotype was detected ten times or more. The chain is built from TRBV9 and TRBJ2-7; TRBD1 aligns across 9 bases. Germline-derived CDR1 and CDR2 are SGDLS and YYNGEE. The CDR3 is 14 amino acids. The V gene end was trimmed by 3 bases and the J gene end by 2 bases; junction bases not matched to a gene: 3. The CDR3 protein is CASSAGQGPYEQYF. The CDR3 coding sequence is TGTGCCAGCAGCGCGGGACAGGGACCCTACGAGCAGTACTTC.

In its sample, this clonotype was seen many times. The chain carries TRBV9 and TRBJ1-1, with 7 bases identical to TRBD1. V shed 1 base, J shed 7 bases, and the junction held 4 bases outside the gene matches. The CDR3 sequence is 13 residues long. Germline loops: CDR1 SGDLS, CDR2 YYNGEE. For the CDR3, the DNA is TGTGCCAGCAGCGTAACACGGGACAGTGAAGCTTTCTTT. Translated, it gives CASSVTRDSEAFF.

This clonotype was recorded many times. The rearrangement links TRBV9 to TRBJ2-5, with TRBD1 matching 8 bases. From germline, CDR1 is SGDLS and CDR2 YYNGEE. The CDR3 consists of 16 residues. The V and J ends lost 0 bases and 3 bases, in that order; junction bases with no gene match: 7. In DNA, the CDR3 is TGTGCCAGCAGCGTAGGGGGGACAGGCTTTGAAGAGACCCAGTACTTC. It encodes CASSVGGTGFEETQYF.

Comment on this clonotype: The conserved closing phenylalanine or tryptophan is absent in this CDR3, likely reflecting a read error. V usage is TRBV9 and J usage is TRBJ1-1; a weak D match, TRBD1 (5 bases). V was shortened by 0 bases and J by 6 bases, with 18 bases between the two germline ends. The CDR3 contains 16 residues. Germline loops: CDR1 SGDLS, CDR2 YYNGEE. CDR3 in DNA: TGTGCCAGCAGCGTAGCAGGTGGAGGGGTGCTACCTGAAGCTTTCCTT. Amino acids: CASSVAGGGVLPEAFL.

This clonotype was counted ten times or more. This sequence joins TRBV9 and TRBJ2-2, with TRBD2 identical over 7 bases. V lost 4 bases, J lost 4 bases, and 10 bases stayed unmatched. The V gene's germline CDR1 is SGDLS and CDR2 YYNGEE. This CDR3 region has 16 residues. The CDR3 nucleotides read TGTGCCAGCAGCCCCAAGACTAGCCCCTTCACCGGGGAGCTGTTTTTT. Translating it yields CASSPKTSPFTGELFF.

This clonotype was found many times. The chain is built from TRBV9 and TRBJ1-3, with D perhaps matching TRBD1 (6 bases). The length of the CDR3 is 14 residues. CDR1 and CDR2 (germline): SGDLS, YYNGEE. The V gene lost 3 bases and the J gene lost 0 bases, with 7 bases spanning the gap. Written as DNA, the CDR3 is TGTGCCAGCAGCGGACAGGTCTCTGGAAACACCATATATTTT. It encodes CASSGQVSGNTIYF.

J is TRBJ1-1 and V is TRBV9; 7 nucleotides match TRBD1. V shed 4 bases and J 1 base; nucleotides not matched to a gene: 7. This CDR3 comprises 15 residues. Germline lookup yields CDR1 SGDLS and CDR2 YYNGEE. This chain's CDR3 is CASSTLGQSNTEAFF. CDR3 sequence (DNA): TGTGCCAGCAGCACCCTGGGACAGTCGAACACTGAAGCTTTCTTT.

This clonotype was seen many times. The chain has TRBV9 and TRBJ2-1; 9 bases are shared with TRBD2. Per the germline V gene, CDR1 is SGDLS and CDR2 is YYNGEE. V lost 4 bases, J lost 6 bases, and 14 bases stayed unmatched. This CDR3 has 17 residues. As DNA, the CDR3 is TGTGCCAGCAGCTCCCAAGCGGGAGGCCTGAGGGGCAATGAGCAGTTCTTC. It codes for CASSSQAGGLRGNEQFF.

This clonotype has a count of ten or more. This chain joins TRBV9 and TRBJ2-1; TRBD2 agrees at 12 bases. CDR3 length: 16 residues. The germline CDR1 and CDR2 sequences are SGDLS and YYNGEE. Germline trimming cut 0 bases from V and 6 bases from J; bases unmatched to any gene: 4. CDR3 loop: CASSVAMTSGSNEQFF. The CDR3 DNA is TGTGCCAGCAGCGTAGCCATGACTAGCGGGAGCAATGAGCAGTTCTTC.

At least ten counts were recorded for this clonotype. The chain uses TRBV9 and TRBJ1-1, with D unresolved. Between the trimmed V and J ends, which lost 6 bases and 0 bases, there was a span of 12 bases. The CDR3 is 14 amino acids. From germline, CDR1 is SGDLS and CDR2 YYNGEE. The CDR3 nucleotides are TGTGCCAGCAACAAGGAGGGCTTGAACACTGAAGCTTTCTTT. Encoded protein: CASNKEGLNTEAFF.

This clonotype was counted many times. The chain is built from TRBV9 and TRBJ2-1; 11 bases line up with TRBD2. Germline trimming cut 4 bases from V and 5 bases from J; bases unmatched to any gene: 5. Germline CDR1 reads SGDLS; CDR2 reads YYNGEE. The CDR3 is 15 amino acids. The CDR3, as DNA: TGTGCCAGCAGCACGGGACTAGCGGTAGACAATGAGCAGTTCTTC. This encodes CASSTGLAVDNEQFF.

In this sample, this clonotype turned up many times. The chain couples TRBV9 to TRBJ2-7, with TRBD1 identical over 9 bases. CDR3 size: 14 residues. Trimming at V came to 4 bases and at J to 2 bases, leaving 4 bases not matched to a gene. Germline CDR1 and CDR2: SGDLS and YYNGEE. The CDR3, as DNA: TGTGCCAGCAGCCCACGGACAGGGGCCTACGAGCAGTACTTC. It is translated as CASSPRTGAYEQYF.

In this sample, this clonotype turned up many times. The rearrangement links TRBV9 to TRBJ2-5; 7 nucleotides line up with TRBD2. V lost 2 bases to trimming and J lost 5 bases; unmatched junction nucleotides: 9. CDR1 SGDLS and CDR2 YYNGEE come from the germline V gene. There are 15 residues in the CDR3. CDR3 in DNA: TGTGCCAGCAGCGTCCGGCCAACGGGAGGCGAGACCCAGTACTTC. It translates to CASSVRPTGGETQYF.

This clonotype has at least ten counts. This chain connects TRBV9 to TRBJ1-1; tentatively, D is TRBD1 (6 bases). Germline CDR1 and CDR2: SGDLS and YYNGEE. V was pared by 4 bases and J by 5 bases, with 18 bases between. The CDR3 has 15 amino acids. The DNA of the CDR3 is TGTGCCAGCAGCCCCGGGACAAACCTGCGGACTGAAGCTTTCTTT. It yields the protein CASSPGTNLRTEAFF.

This clonotype showed up many times. The chain recombines TRBV9 with TRBJ2-7, with TRBD1 matching 7 bases. CDR3 size: 13 residues. CDR1 and CDR2 from the germline V gene are SGDLS and YYNGEE. V trimming: 3 bases; J trimming: 3 bases; junction bases outside the gene matches: 3. CDR3 sequence (DNA): TGTGCCAGCAGCGACCACAGGGGCTACGAGCAGTACTTC. This encodes CASSDHRGYEQYF.

This clonotype occurred many times. The CDR3 protein is CASSPRGLPWNEQYF. Written as DNA, the CDR3 is TGTGCCAGCAGCCCACGGGGGCTTCCCTGGAACGAGCAGTACTTC. This chain connects TRBV9 to TRBJ2-7; D possibly matches TRBD1 or TRBD2 (6 bases each). The V and J ends lost 4 bases and 5 bases respectively, with 19 bases between them. Germline V gives CDR1 SGDLS, CDR2 YYNGEE. The CDR3 contains 15 residues.

This clonotype was seen many times. The chain employs TRBV9 and TRBJ1-4; 9 bases map to TRBD1. Germline V CDR1 and CDR2: SGDLS, YYNGEE. After removal of 3 bases from V and 8 bases from J, the junction contained 8 bases not matched to a gene. This CDR3 contains 15 residues. The chain's CDR3 is CASSGTGTGKEKLFF. CDR3 sequence (DNA): TGTGCCAGCAGCGGTACCGGGACAGGGAAGGAAAAACTGTTTTTT.

This clonotype was seen ten or more times. J is TRBJ1-4 and V is TRBV9; TRBD1 aligns across 8 bases. The V and J ends lost 3 bases and 7 bases, in that order; junction bases with no gene match: 8. Germline lookup yields CDR1 SGDLS and CDR2 YYNGEE. There are 15 residues in the CDR3. In nucleotides, the CDR3 is TGTGCCAGCAGCGAGTGGACAGGGCAGGGTGAAAAACTGTTTTTT. Residues: CASSEWTGQGEKLFF.

V and J are TRBV9 and TRBJ2-7, with D maybe TRBD2 (6 bases). There are 14 residues in the CDR3. Trimming shortened V by 0 bases and J by 3 bases, and 10 bases separated the two germline ends. Germline loops: CDR1 SGDLS, CDR2 YYNGEE. The DNA for the CDR3 is TGTGCCAGCAGCGTAGACCTGGGGGGCTACGAGCAGTACTTC. This translates into CASSVDLGGYEQYF.

This clonotype occurred many times. The genes are TRBV9 and TRBJ2-2; a possible D gene is TRBD2 (6 bases). The CDR3 sequence is 15 residues long. V was pared by 4 bases and J by 4 bases, with 14 bases between. The V gene's germline CDR1 is SGDLS and CDR2 YYNGEE. The CDR3 DNA follows: TGTGCCAGCAGCCTATTAACTAGCAGCACCGGGGAGCTGTTTTTT. Translation gives CASSLLTSSTGELFF.

This clonotype was observed at least ten times. CDR3 nucleotides: TGTGCCAGCAGCGTACTCGGGATACCGACTTACAATGAGCAGTTCTTC. As protein: CASSVLGIPTYNEQFF. This chain links TRBV9 with TRBJ2-1; perhaps TRBD2 as D (5 bases). The CDR3 has 16 residues. V lost 1 base and J 4 bases, leaving 15 bases between the germline ends. Germline V gene data show CDR1 as SGDLS and CDR2 as YYNGEE.

This clonotype was found many times. The chain employs TRBV9 and TRBJ2-5; 9 bases match TRBD2. Looked up from germline, CDR1 is SGDLS and CDR2 is YYNGEE. The CDR3 totals 16 residues. V lost 0 bases and J lost 5; bases outside the gene matches: 8. Here the CDR3 DNA reads TGTGCCAGCAGCGTAGCGGGTAGCGGGAGTTTTGAGACCCAGTACTTC. As protein: CASSVAGSGSFETQYF.

There are many counts of this clonotype. J is TRBJ2-1 and V is TRBV9; 7 bases line up with TRBD2. The junction had 21 bases not matched to a gene; V was cut back by 4 bases and J by 5 bases. CDR1 is SGDLS and CDR2 is YYNGEE in the germline V gene. CDR3 length: 19 amino acids. Here the CDR3 DNA reads TGTGCCAGCAGCATCTCAGTTGGGGGGTCTAGCGGACTCAACAATGAGCAGTTCTTC. This translates into CASSISVGGSSGLNNEQFF.

This clonotype was recorded many times. This rearrangement joins TRBV9 to TRBJ2-3, with 8 bases fitting TRBD2. The germline gives CDR1 SGDLS, CDR2 YYNGEE. The V gene end was trimmed by 3 bases and the J gene end by 2 bases; junction bases not matched to a gene: 5. The CDR3 is 15 residues long. For the CDR3, the DNA is TGTGCCAGCAGCGGCGGGAGGTCCTACACAGATACGCAGTATTTT. It translates to CASSGGRSYTDTQYF.

This clonotype was seen repeatedly, ten times or more. The genes are TRBV9 and TRBJ2-7, with 7 bases lining up with TRBD1. Trimming removed 0 bases from V and 3 bases from J; junction bases left unmatched: 9. CDR3 length: 16 residues. Germline CDR1 is SGDLS and CDR2 is YYNGEE. CDR3 nucleotide sequence: TGTGCCAGCAGCGTAGGCTCCGGGACAGAGAACTACGAGCAGTACTTC. Encoded protein: CASSVGSGTENYEQYF.

This clonotype has a count of ten or more. This rearrangement joins TRBV9 to TRBJ2-3; 8 bases align to TRBD2. Germline assignment: CDR1 SGDLS and CDR2 YYNGEE. V trimming: 1 base; J trimming: 1 base; junction bases outside the gene matches: 5. The CDR3 length is 16 residues. CDR3 in DNA: TGTGCCAGCAGCGTAACCACTAGCGGTGGCACAGATACGCAGTATTTT. Translated, it gives CASSVTTSGGTDTQYF. Looking up the rest from reference TRBV9 and TRBJ2-3 gives the full variable domain: DSGVTQTPKHLITATGQRVTLRCSPRSGDLSVYWYQQSLDQGLQFLIQYYNGEERAKGNILERFSAQQFPDLHSELNLSSLELGDSALYFCASSVTTSGGTDTQYFGPGTRLTVL.